The source of this TCR beta chain is a study of blood T cell repertoires in COVID-19. Under the authors' procedure: Amplification of reference gene primers provided the estimated nucleated cell counts. TCRdb's copy holds only in-frame clones and misses some; the assay was immunoSEQ multiplex PCR. The DNA gave D and trimming, while V, J and clone size come from that table. The repertoire consists of 150,000 or so clones, with approximately 80% occurring once and the leading ten covering 11%. Trimming cost V 1 base and J 6 bases; bases outside gene matches: 2. This CDR3 comprises 15 residues. Germline V CDR1 and CDR2: SGHVS, FQNEAQ.

The gene calls are TRBV7-8 and TRBJ2-2, with 10 bases fitting TRBD1. Specimen: peripheral blood. This TCR derives from a human donor in a cohort sampled during active COVID-19. The chain's CDR3 is CASSLVGTGAGELFF. Here the CDR3 DNA reads TGTGCCAGCAGCTTAGTTGGGACAGGGGCCGGGGAGCTGTTTTTT.